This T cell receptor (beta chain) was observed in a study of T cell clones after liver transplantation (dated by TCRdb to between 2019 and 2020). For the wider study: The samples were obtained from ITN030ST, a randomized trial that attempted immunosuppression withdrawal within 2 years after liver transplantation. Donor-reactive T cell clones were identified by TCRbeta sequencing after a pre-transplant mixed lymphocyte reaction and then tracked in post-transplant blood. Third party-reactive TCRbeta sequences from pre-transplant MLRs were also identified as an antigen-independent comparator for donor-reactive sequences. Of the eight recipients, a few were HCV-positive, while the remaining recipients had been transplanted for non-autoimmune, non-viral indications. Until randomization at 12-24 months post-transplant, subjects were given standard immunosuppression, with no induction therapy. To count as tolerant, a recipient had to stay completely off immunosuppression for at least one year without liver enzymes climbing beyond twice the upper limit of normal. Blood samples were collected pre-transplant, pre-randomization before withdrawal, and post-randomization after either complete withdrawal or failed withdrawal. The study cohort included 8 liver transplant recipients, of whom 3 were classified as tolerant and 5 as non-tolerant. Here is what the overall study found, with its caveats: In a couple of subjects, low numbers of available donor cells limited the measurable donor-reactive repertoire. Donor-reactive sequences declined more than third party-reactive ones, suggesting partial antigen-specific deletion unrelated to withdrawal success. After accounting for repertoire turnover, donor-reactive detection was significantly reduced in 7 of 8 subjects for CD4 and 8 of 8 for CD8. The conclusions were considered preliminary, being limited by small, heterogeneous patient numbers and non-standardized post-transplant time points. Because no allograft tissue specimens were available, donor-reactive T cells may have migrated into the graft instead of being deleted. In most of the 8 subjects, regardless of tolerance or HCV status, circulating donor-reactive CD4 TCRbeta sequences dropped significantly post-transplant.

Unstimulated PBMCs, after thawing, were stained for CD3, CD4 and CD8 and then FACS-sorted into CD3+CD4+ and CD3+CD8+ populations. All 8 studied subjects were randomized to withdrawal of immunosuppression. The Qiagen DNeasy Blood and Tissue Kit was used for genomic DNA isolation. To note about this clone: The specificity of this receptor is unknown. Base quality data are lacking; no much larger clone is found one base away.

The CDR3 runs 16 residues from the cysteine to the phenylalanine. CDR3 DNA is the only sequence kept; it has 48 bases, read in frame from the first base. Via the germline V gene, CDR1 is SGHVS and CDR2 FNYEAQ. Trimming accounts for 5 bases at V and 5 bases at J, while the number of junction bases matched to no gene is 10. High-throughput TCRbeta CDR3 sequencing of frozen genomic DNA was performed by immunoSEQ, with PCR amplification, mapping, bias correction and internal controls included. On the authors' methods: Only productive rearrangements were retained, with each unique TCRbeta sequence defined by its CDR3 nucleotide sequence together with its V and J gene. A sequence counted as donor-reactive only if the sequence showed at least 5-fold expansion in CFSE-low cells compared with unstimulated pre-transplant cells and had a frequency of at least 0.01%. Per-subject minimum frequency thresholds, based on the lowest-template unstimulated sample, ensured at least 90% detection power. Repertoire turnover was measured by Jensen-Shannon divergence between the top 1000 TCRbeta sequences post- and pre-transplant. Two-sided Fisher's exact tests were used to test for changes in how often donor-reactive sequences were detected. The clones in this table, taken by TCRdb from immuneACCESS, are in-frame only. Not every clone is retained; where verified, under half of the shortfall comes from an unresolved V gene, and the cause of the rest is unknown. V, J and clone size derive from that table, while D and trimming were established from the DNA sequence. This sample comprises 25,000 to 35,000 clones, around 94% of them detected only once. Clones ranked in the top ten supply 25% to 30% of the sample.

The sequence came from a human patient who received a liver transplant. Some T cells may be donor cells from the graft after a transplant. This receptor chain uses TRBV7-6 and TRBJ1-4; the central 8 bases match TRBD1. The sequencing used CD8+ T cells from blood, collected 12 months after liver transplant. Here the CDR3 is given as CASSPNPGQANEKLFF. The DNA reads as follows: TGTGCCAGCAGCCCGAACCCGGGACAGGCCAATGAAAAACTGTTTTTT.